The 19 T cell receptor beta chains below all came from one sample that was sequenced in a study of CD8+CD57+ T cells in acquired aplastic anemia. The template for TCR beta VDJ and CDR3 sequence profiling was genomic DNA. One entry per CDR3 protein, called by TCRdb with MiXCR from the reads. The table lists roughly 180,000 distinct CDR3 sequences, about three fifths of them singletons. The sample was sorted CD4+, CD8+, or CD8+CD57+ T cells (not recorded which) from PBMCs. These receptors came from a human donor with severe aplastic anemia or a healthy control (not recorded which).

The V gene is TRBV5-1, the J gene TRBJ1-6, with D unclear. This CDR3 has 16 residues. Germline CDR1 and CDR2: SGHRS and YFSETQ. With 0 bases removed from V and 0 bases from J, the gap between germline ends came to 7 bases. For the CDR3, the DNA is TGCGCCAGCAGCTTGGTGTGGATCTCCTATAATTCACCCCTCCACTTT. Translated, it gives CASSLVWISYNSPLHF.

V gene TRBV6-5 combines with J gene TRBJ2-1; no definite D call. This CDR3 contains 11 residues. Looked up from germline, CDR1 is MNHEY and CDR2 is SVGAGI. The V gene lost 2 bases and the J gene lost 9 bases, with 5 bases spanning the gap. This chain's CDR3 is CASSYGSEQFF. Here the CDR3 DNA reads TGTGCCAGCAGTTACGGGTCTGAGCAGTTCTTC.

V gene TRBV29-1 combines with J gene TRBJ1-3; D is undetermined. The CDR3 totals 12 residues. Germline lookup yields CDR1 SQVTM and CDR2 ANQGSEA. V lost 1 base and J 2 bases, leaving 3 bases between the germline ends. CDR3 region: CSVEGTGNTIYF. The DNA of the CDR3 is TGCAGCGTTGAAGGGACTGGAAACACCATATATTTT.

This clonotype was counted many times. The chain employs TRBV20-1 and TRBJ2-7; D perhaps matches TRBD2 (5 bases). Per the germline V gene, CDR1 is DFQATT and CDR2 is SNEGSKA (reference sequence). The CDR3 extends over 14 amino acids. Trimming removed 0 bases at V and 2 bases at J, with 11 bases between. CDR3 loop: CSARELTGAYEQYF. CDR3 DNA: TGCAGTGCTAGAGAACTTACCGGGGCCTACGAGCAGTACTTC.

This clonotype showed up many times. CDR3 protein: CASSVGGQGAYEQYF. CDR3 DNA: TGTGCCAGCAGCGTAGGGGGACAGGGGGCCTACGAGCAGTACTTC. The V call is TRBV9, the J call TRBJ2-7; 11 nucleotides match TRBD1. CDR3 length equals 15 residues. V shed 0 bases and J 2 bases; nucleotides not matched to a gene: 1. Germline CDR1 reads SGDLS; CDR2 reads YYNGEE.

The genes are TRBV9 and TRBJ1-6; TRBD1 matches at 7 bases. The CDR3 length is 15 residues. Germline V gene data show CDR1 as SGDLS and CDR2 as YYNGEE. V dropped 4 bases and J dropped 10; count of bases not matched to a gene: 11. This chain's CDR3 is CASSTTDRESSPLHF. As DNA, the CDR3 is TGTGCCAGCAGCACAACAGACAGGGAATCATCACCCCTCCACTTT.

The chain combines TRBV20-1 with TRBJ2-1; no clear D gene. The CDR3 has 16 residues. The ends were cut back, 0 bases at V and 0 bases at J, with 12 bases in the middle. Germline assignment: CDR1 DFQATT and CDR2 SNEGSKA (reference sequence). CDR3 sequence reads: CSARDLLSSSYNEQFF. In DNA, the CDR3 is TGCAGTGCTAGAGATCTACTGTCGAGCTCCTACAATGAGCAGTTCTTC.

In DNA form, the CDR3 reads TGTGCCATCAGTGGTACTAGCGAGGAGACCCAGTACTTC. Its protein product is CAISGTSEETQYF. The rearrangement uses TRBV10-3 and TRBJ2-5, with TRBD2 identical over 7 bases. V lost 4 bases, J lost 5 bases, and 4 bases stayed unmatched. Germline V gene lookup returns CDR1 ENHRY and CDR2 SYGVKD. The CDR3 covers 13 residues.

The rearrangement links TRBV5-1 to TRBJ1-1; D ambiguous. Germline CDR1 and CDR2: SGHRS and YFSETQ. Deletions cut 0 bases from V and 6 bases from J, with 9 bases between. The CDR3 spans 13 residues. CDR3 coding DNA: TGCGCCAGCAGCTTGGTGGGTTCCGCTGAAGCTTTCTTT. As protein: CASSLVGSAEAFF.

The rearrangement uses TRBV19 and TRBJ2-5, with 8 bases that match TRBD2. With 4 bases clipped from V and 6 bases from J, the junction kept 7 bases outside the gene matches. Germline CDR1 LNHDA, CDR2 SQIVND (reference sequence). This CDR3 has 14 residues. The CDR3, as DNA: TGTGCCAGTAGTACCAGCGGGGGCGGGAAGACCCAGTACTTC. The encoded protein is CASSTSGGGKTQYF. Full variable domain (remainder filled in from reference TRBV19 and TRBJ2-5): DGGITQSPKYLFRKEGQNVTLSCEQNLNHDAMYWYRQDPGQGLRLIYYSQIVNDFQKGDIAEGYSVSREKKESFPLTVTSAQKNPTAFYLCASSTSGGGKTQYFGPGTRLLVL.

The rearrangement joins TRBV29-1 to TRBJ2-5; no definite D call. Germline-derived CDR1 and CDR2 are SQVTM and ANQGSEA. This CDR3 contains 11 residues. V gave up 4 bases and J gave up 5 bases, with 8 bases separating them. CDR3 DNA: TGCAGCGTTGGTAAGGGCGAGACCCAGTACTTC. Amino acid sequence: CSVGKGETQYF.

This clonotype has just a few counts. This chain links TRBV5-6 with TRBJ2-5, with D hard to call. Trimming stripped 0 bases from V and 2 bases from J, with 14 bases between. CDR1 and CDR2 from the germline V gene are SGHDT and YYEEEE. The CDR3 has 16 residues. CDR3 coding DNA: TGTGCCAGCAGCTTGGGACCGACGGTGCCACAAGAGACCCAGTACTTC. It encodes CASSLGPTVPQETQYF.

This clonotype was recorded at least ten times. The V gene is TRBV10-3, the J gene TRBJ2-7; TRBD1 agrees at 9 bases. After removal of 2 bases from V and 5 bases from J, the junction contained 7 bases not matched to a gene. This CDR3 has 15 residues. The germline V gene encodes CDR1 ENHRY and CDR2 SYGVKD. In nucleotides, the CDR3 is TGTGCCATCAGTGAGCCAGGGACAGGGCTTGACGAGCAGTACTTC. Residues: CAISEPGTGLDEQYF.

J is TRBJ1-2 and V is TRBV12-3 or TRBV12-4, with D hard to call. The ends were cut back, 5 bases at V and 3 bases at J, with 10 bases in the middle. The CDR3 covers 13 residues. The CDR3 protein is CASSPRRDYGYTF. CDR3 DNA sequence: TGTGCCAGCAGTCCGAGAAGGGACTATGGCTACACCTTC.

The gene calls are TRBV5-5 and TRBJ1-1; D gene uncertain. The germline CDR1 and CDR2 sequences are SGHKS and YYEKEE (reference sequence). V lost 2 bases and J lost 1, with 9 bases in between. This CDR3 has 14 amino acids. CDR3 nucleotides: TGTGCCAGCAGCTTACGTCAGGCGAACACTGAAGCTTTCTTT. Translating gives CASSLRQANTEAFF.

This clonotype was seen just once. The V and J genes are TRBV29-1 and TRBJ2-1; the match to TRBD2 covers 9 bases. The CDR3 consists of 17 residues. V lost 0 bases, J lost 5 bases, and 11 bases stayed unmatched. The germline V gene has CDR1 SQVTM and CDR2 ANQGSEA. In DNA, the CDR3 is TGCAGCGTTGAAGATTTTTCGTCTAGCGGGACGAACAATGAGCAGTTCTTC. It translates to CSVEDFSSSGTNNEQFF.

This clonotype was detected once. The chain uses TRBV20-1 and TRBJ2-1; the D gene is possibly TRBD2 (5 bases). The CDR3 loop spans 12 amino acids. Germline values: CDR1 DFQATT, CDR2 SNEGSKA (reference sequence). Between the trimmed V and J ends, which lost 6 bases and 6 bases, there was a span of 12 bases. CDR3 region: CSASGGGNEQFF. For the CDR3, the DNA is TGCAGTGCCAGCGGAGGCGGCAATGAGCAGTTCTTC.

The rearrangement uses TRBV9 and TRBJ1-4, with 10 bases matching TRBD1. V lost 4 bases, J lost 8 bases, and 8 bases stayed unmatched. The CDR3 loop spans 15 amino acids. In germline, CDR1 is SGDLS, CDR2 YYNGEE. Here the CDR3 DNA reads TGTGCCAGCAGCCCTCGACAGGGGGCGGAAGAAAAACTGTTTTTT. This translates into CASSPRQGAEEKLFF.

This clonotype was seen once. The CDR3 loop is CASSYSGGSGGLSYEQYF. Here the CDR3 DNA reads TGTGCCAGCAGTTACTCGGGAGGGTCAGGGGGCTTGTCCTACGAGCAGTACTTC. This chain links TRBV6-5 with TRBJ2-7; D may be TRBD1 (8 bases). The V and J ends lost 0 bases and 1 base respectively, with 19 bases between them. CDR3 size: 18 residues. Germline lookup yields CDR1 MNHEY and CDR2 SVGAGI.